This T cell receptor (beta chain) was obtained from a study of blood T cell repertoires in COVID-19. Study details: Donors in the United States, Italy and Spain gave samples during acute or convalescent COVID-19. In each case, the material was cDNA or gDNA derived from T cells, B-cell-depleted T cells, or PBMCs.

Germline V lookup: CDR1 SGHRS, CDR2 YFSETQ. The CDR3 runs to 16 residues. V was clipped by 3 bases and J by 1 base; unmatched bases: 6. In the original workflow: Amplified reference gene primers provided the basis for estimating nucleated cell counts. Sequencing was performed with immunoSEQ multiplex PCR; in TCRdb, only in-frame clones are kept and a portion is missing. D and trimming come from the DNA, and the V and J calls and clone size come from that table. The sample lists about 400,000 clones, approximately 86% occurring once. The receptor's source is a human donor in a cohort sampled during active COVID-19. The chain uses TRBV5-1 and TRBJ2-3; 9 nucleotides match TRBD2. The source material was peripheral blood. CDR3: CASSSLAGVGTDTQYF. CDR3 in DNA: TGCGCCAGCAGCTCCTTAGCGGGAGTGGGCACAGATACGCAGTATTTT.